One and the same sample provided the 20 T cell receptor beta chains below, sequenced in a study of cytomegalovirus exposure and HLA in healthy donors. Libraries were prepared by immunoSEQ multiplex PCR; TCRdb keeps only in-frame clonotypes and omits some of them. This table holds 200,000 to 300,000 clones, approximately 83% found once. Source material: PBMCs. The receptors were sampled from a woman aged 25 to 39 in good health and CMV-seropositive.

The V and J genes are TRBV11-2 and TRBJ2-7, with 16 bases lining up with TRBD2. The CDR3 consists of 18 residues. The trim removed 0 bases at V and 4 bases at J, leaving 6 bases unmatched. Germline V lookup: CDR1 SGHAT, CDR2 FQNNGV. CDR3 in amino acids: CASSLELGTSGRGYEQYF. The CDR3 DNA follows: TGTGCCAGCAGCTTAGAATTAGGGACTAGCGGGAGGGGGTACGAGCAGTACTTC.

This clone was seen just once. The rearrangement joins TRBV5-6 to TRBJ1-1; D remains ambiguous. V lost 0 bases and J 7 bases, leaving 19 bases between the germline ends. The CDR3 is 16 residues long. The germline V gene has CDR1 SGHDT and CDR2 YYEEEE. CDR3: CASSLDGFVRSFEAFF. Here the CDR3 DNA reads TGTGCCAGCAGCTTGGATGGGTTTGTGAGGTCGTTTGAAGCTTTCTTT.

V usage is TRBV7-9 and J usage is TRBJ2-7; 7 bases line up with TRBD2. V was clipped by 3 bases and J by 5 bases; unmatched bases: 1. This CDR3 is built from 12 residues. Germline loops: CDR1 SEHNR, CDR2 FQNEAQ (reference sequence). DNA of the CDR3: TGTGCCAGCAGCTTGGGAGGGGACGAGCAGTACTTC. As protein: CASSLGGDEQYF.

V usage is TRBV25-1 and J usage is TRBJ2-2, with 13 nucleotides matching TRBD2. Germline CDR1 is MGHDK and CDR2 is SYGVNS. There are 18 residues in the CDR3. Trimming took 3 bases from V and 8 from J; bases not matched to a gene: 12. The chain's CDR3 is CASSENPTSGRARGELFF. In nucleotides, the CDR3 is TGTGCCAGCAGTGAGAACCCAACTAGCGGGAGGGCCCGTGGGGAGCTGTTTTTT.

This chain uses TRBV7-9 with TRBJ2-7, with a weak D call TRBD2 (6 bases). CDR3 length: 15 amino acids. The germline V gene has CDR1 SEHNR and CDR2 FQNEAQ (reference sequence). V gave up 1 base and J gave up 0 bases, with 10 bases separating them. The CDR3 is CASSLGSGTSYEQYF. The CDR3 nucleotides read TGTGCCAGCAGCTTAGGTAGCGGCACCTCCTACGAGCAGTACTTC.

The chain joins TRBV27 to TRBJ2-2; maybe TRBD1 (6 bases). Trimming removed 3 bases at V and 7 bases at J, with 12 bases between. The CDR3 covers 14 residues. Germline assignment: CDR1 MNHEY and CDR2 SMNVEV (reference sequence). DNA for the CDR3: TGTGCCAGCAGTTTCGTGGGGGCTGGCGGGGAGCTGTTTTTT. Protein product: CASSFVGAGGELFF.

This clone was found a few times. In nucleotides, the CDR3 is TGTGCCAGCGCAATGGAGGGGGCGTATGGCGGGGAGCTGTTTTTT. It yields the protein CASAMEGAYGGELFF. The chain employs TRBV6-6 and TRBJ2-2; D is possibly TRBD1 (7 bases). Trimming removed 8 bases from V and 7 bases from J, with 20 bases in between. The CDR3 spans 15 residues. In germline, CDR1 is MNHNY, CDR2 SVGAGI (reference sequence).

This chain uses TRBV5-1 with TRBJ1-2; tentatively, D is TRBD1 (6 bases). Trimming removed 0 bases at V and 3 bases at J, with 12 bases between. The CDR3 loop spans 15 amino acids. Germline V gene lookup returns CDR1 SGHRS and CDR2 YFSETQ. CDR3 in DNA: TGCGCCAGCAGCTTGGGTGGGGGCGCGGACTATGGCTACACCTTC. Translation: CASSLGGGADYGYTF. Complete variable domain (other parts from reference TRBV5-1 and TRBJ1-2): KAGVTQTPRYLIKTRGQQVTLSCSPISGHRSVSWYQQTPGQGLQFLFEYFSETQRNKGNFPGRFSGRQFSNSRSEMNVSTLELGDSALYLCASSLGGGADYGYTFGSGTRLTVV.

The chain uses TRBV28 and TRBJ2-7; TRBD1 aligns across 10 bases. The germline gives CDR1 MDHEN, CDR2 SYDVKM. Trimming removed 3 bases from V and 7 bases from J; junction bases left unmatched: 9. The CDR3 extends over 15 amino acids. The CDR3 reads CASSFGTGVSWEQYF. The CDR3 region has the DNA TGTGCCAGCAGTTTTGGGACAGGGGTAAGTTGGGAGCAGTACTTC.

This chain links TRBV27 with TRBJ2-3; D is undetermined. Germline CDR1 reads MNHEY; CDR2 reads SMNVEV (reference sequence). V dropped 4 bases and J dropped 3 bases, with 8 bases sitting between them. The CDR3 loop spans 13 amino acids. CDR3 amino acids: CASSSLETDTQYF. CDR3 coding DNA: TGTGCCAGCAGTTCCCTCGAGACAGATACGCAGTATTTT.

This chain uses TRBV6-5 with TRBJ2-7; the match to TRBD2 covers 8 bases. The V and J ends lost 5 bases and 3 bases, in that order; junction bases with no gene match: 3. The CDR3 contains 13 residues. Germline-derived CDR1 and CDR2 are MNHEY and SVGAGI. The CDR3 is CASSGGGFYEQYF. The CDR3 nucleotides are TGTGCCAGCAGTGGCGGGGGGTTCTACGAGCAGTACTTC.

This rearrangement joins TRBV6-1 to TRBJ2-1; possibly TRBD2 for D (7 bases). Germline V gene sequence: CDR1 MNHNS, CDR2 SASEGT. V lost 4 bases to trimming and J lost 8 bases, with 15 bases between them. This CDR3 has 14 amino acids. This chain's CDR3 is CASSVGGRLDEQFF. The CDR3 DNA follows: TGTGCCAGCAGTGTCGGGGGGCGCTTAGATGAGCAGTTCTTC.

The chain is built from TRBV6-5 and TRBJ2-5, with 7 bases aligning to TRBD2. This CDR3 spans 16 amino acids. CDR1 and CDR2 (germline): MNHEY, SVGAGI. The J segment lost 5 bases and the V segment lost 2 bases, leaving 11 bases of the junction unmatched. The CDR3 sequence is CASSYAAGAVVETQYF. CDR3 DNA sequence: TGTGCCAGCAGTTACGCCGCGGGAGCCGTAGTGGAGACCCAGTACTTC.

The chain uses TRBV30 and TRBJ2-2, with TRBD1 as a possible D gene (6 bases). V was pared by 2 bases and J by 5 bases, with 12 bases between. This CDR3 spans 14 amino acids. CDR1 is GTSNPN and CDR2 is SVGIG in the germline V gene (reference sequence). The CDR3 nucleotides are TGTGCCTGGAGTAGAACAGGGCGAACCGGGGAGCTGTTTTTT. As protein: CAWSRTGRTGELFF.

The J gene is TRBJ1-5, the V gene TRBV12-2; the D call of TRBD1 is as the table states it, not checked on the DNA. TRBV12-2 has pseudogene status. CDR3 length equals 17 residues. The DNA of the CDR3 is TGTGCAAGTCGCAACGGTGACAGGGGTAAGGGCAATCAGCCCCAGCATTTT. Translated: CASRNGDRGKGNQPQHF.

This sequence joins TRBV29-1 and TRBJ2-2; 9 bases line up with TRBD2. This CDR3 is built from 16 residues. V was clipped by 7 bases and J by 0 bases; unmatched bases: 9. Germline assignment: CDR1 SQVTM and CDR2 ANQGSEA. The CDR3 here is CSGAKAGGANTGELFF. CDR3 sequence (DNA): TGCAGCGGGGCTAAAGCGGGAGGCGCGAACACCGGGGAGCTGTTTTTT.

V gene TRBV18 combines with J gene TRBJ1-5; D may be TRBD1 (6 bases). V was clipped by 0 bases and J by 2 bases, with 14 bases between them. Germline V gives CDR1 KGHSH, CDR2 LQKENI. The CDR3 spans 17 residues. CDR3 sequence: CASSPPAVPGGNQPQHF. In nucleotides, the CDR3 is TGTGCCAGCTCACCACCCGCTGTCCCAGGGGGCAATCAGCCCCAGCATTTT.

The chain is built from TRBV5-1 and TRBJ2-1; no clear D. Trimming removed 3 bases from V and 4 bases from J, with 8 bases in between. Germline V gives CDR1 SGHRS, CDR2 YFSETQ. This CDR3 is built from 13 residues. CDR3 in amino acids: CASSWLGYNEQFF. CDR3 DNA: TGCGCCAGCAGCTGGCTCGGGTACAATGAGCAGTTCTTC.

V is TRBV27 and J is TRBJ1-2; D possibly corresponds to TRBD1 (5 bases). Germline CDR1 reads MNHEY; CDR2 reads SMNVEV (reference sequence). V was cut by 11 bases and J by 4 bases, with 11 bases left in between. The CDR3 sequence is 11 residues long. CDR3 region: CASSGGYGYTF. CDR3 coding DNA: TGTGCCTCCTCCGGGGGCTATGGCTACACCTTC.

CDR3 in amino acids: CASSPQSQAEAFF. CDR3 in DNA: TGTGCCAGCAGCCCGCAATCCCAGGCTGAAGCTTTCTTT. The gene calls are TRBV7-9 and TRBJ1-1; no reliable D call. The V end lost 5 bases, the J end lost 6 bases, and 13 bases lay between the germline ends. Per the germline V gene, CDR1 is SEHNR and CDR2 is FQNEAQ (reference sequence). The CDR3 loop spans 13 amino acids.